Given below is one T cell receptor (beta chain) in context. The antigen is undetermined. The entry originates in a study of CD8+ T cells in alopecia areata. Study results and limitations: Clonality exceeded that of normal scalp in lesional scalp, most notably in alopecia totalis/universalis.

The investigators collected lesional scalp punch biopsies and peripheral blood from alopecia areata patients. Sorting from PBMCs produced CD4+ and CD8+ T cells. RNA extraction and reverse transcription yielded cDNA as sequencing template. The repertoire was sequenced with immunoSEQ multiplex PCR; TCRdb's copy has only in-frame clones and lacks some. The top ten hold about 14% of the sample, which has 150,000 to 200,000 clones, approximately 59% seen once. The starting material was CD4+ T cells sorted from blood, obtained at week 0. The sequence was obtained from a human donor with alopecia areata.

The CDR3 coding sequence is TGTGCCAGCAGTTGGGACAGGAACACTGAAGCTTTCTTT. Protein: CASSWDRNTEAFF. This chain connects TRBV7-2 to TRBJ1-1; 7 bases fit TRBD1. Losses at the gene ends were 6 bases for V and 1 base for J; bases not matched to a gene: 2. In germline, CDR1 is SGHTA, CDR2 FQGNSA. This CDR3 has 13 residues.